The 31 T cell receptor beta chains given below trace back to one sample, sequenced in a study of naive and memory T cell subsets. Two oligonucleotides, mixed equimolar, formed the beta constant-region primer covering TRBC1 and TRBC2. Ligated cDNA was amplified by four rounds of PCR with nested alpha and beta constant-region primers and SP2. From the UMI-ligation and nested PCR reads, TCRdb called clonotypes with MiXCR, one entry per CDR3 protein. The profile shows about 82,000 distinct CDR3 sequences, 9% of them singletons. Material: naive CD8+ T cells from blood. These TCRs come from a human donor in good health.

The rearrangement joins TRBV10-3 to TRBJ1-4; D not resolved. The CDR3 is 15 residues long. V was trimmed by 4 bases and J by 0 bases, leaving 9 bases between them. Germline values: CDR1 ENHRY, CDR2 SYGVKD. The CDR3 DNA is TGTGCCATCAGTGCCCGGGAAGCAACTAATGAAAAACTGTTTTTT. Translated: CAISAREATNEKLFF.

The rearrangement uses TRBV6-2 or TRBV6-3 and TRBJ2-7; D is undetermined. Germline V CDR1 and CDR2: MNHEY, SVGEGT. CDR3 length: 12 amino acids. Trimming took 5 bases from V and 4 from J, leaving 9 bases between them. CDR3 residues: CASSETAYEQYF. The DNA of the CDR3 is TGTGCCAGCAGTGAGACGGCGTACGAGCAGTACTTC.

This clonotype was found many times. V usage is TRBV27 and J usage is TRBJ2-1; 13 nucleotides agree with TRBD2. The CDR3 consists of 16 residues. The V gene end was trimmed by 5 bases and the J gene end by 3 bases; junction bases not matched to a gene: 4. CDR1 MNHEY and CDR2 SMNVEV come from the germline V gene (reference sequence). As DNA, the CDR3 is TGTGCCAGCAGTAACGGACTAGCGGGAGTCTACAATGAGCAGTTCTTC. Its translation: CASSNGLAGVYNEQFF.

This clonotype was seen ten or more times. The CDR3 bases are TGTGCCAGCAGTCTAGCAGATCCCCGTTCCTACGAGCAGTACTTC. This encodes CASSLADPRSYEQYF. The chain joins TRBV27 to TRBJ2-7; D is perhaps TRBD2 (5 bases). Trimming shortened V by 5 bases and J by 1 base, and 15 bases separated the two germline ends. The CDR3 runs to 15 residues. Germline loops: CDR1 MNHEY, CDR2 SMNVEV (reference sequence).

This clonotype was found a few times. The V gene is TRBV27, the J gene TRBJ2-1; TRBD1 matches 9 bases. With V trimmed by 3 bases and J by 2 bases, 8 bases remained unmatched. Germline CDR1 and CDR2: MNHEY and SMNVEV (reference sequence). The CDR3 spans 17 residues. CDR3 loop: CASSFYPTGGTYNEQFF. As DNA, the CDR3 is TGTGCCAGCAGTTTTTACCCGACAGGGGGGACCTACAATGAGCAGTTCTTC.

This clonotype was found many times. The rearrangement uses TRBV12-3 or TRBV12-4 and TRBJ2-7; D unresolved. The ends were cut back, 5 bases at V and 5 bases at J, with 10 bases in the middle. The CDR3 contains 12 residues. DNA for the CDR3: TGTGCCAGCAGTCCCGGCGACCACGAGCAGTACTTC. This translates into CASSPGDHEQYF.

This clonotype was picked up many times. The chain combines TRBV29-1 with TRBJ2-1, with D unresolved. The CDR3 length is 13 residues. Per germline, CDR1 SQVTM and CDR2 ANQGSEA. V was trimmed by 3 bases and J by 10 bases, leaving 16 bases between them. The CDR3: CSVDRGAPREQFF. The CDR3 nucleotides read TGCAGCGTTGACCGTGGAGCTCCCAGGGAGCAGTTCTTC.

This clonotype was seen only a few times. The CDR3 is CASSTRTAQPQHF. The DNA for the CDR3 is TGTGCCAGCAGTACCCGGACGGCCCAACCCCAGCATTTT. The chain joins TRBV12-3 or TRBV12-4 to TRBJ1-5; no clear D. The length of the CDR3 is 13 residues. The V end lost 5 bases, the J end lost 10 bases, and 15 bases lay between the germline ends.

V gene TRBV10-3 combines with J gene TRBJ2-1; D unclear. Per germline, CDR1 ENHRY and CDR2 SYGVKD. Trimming left V 2 bases short and J 8 bases short, with 19 bases between. The CDR3 contains 16 residues. The CDR3 DNA reads as TGTGCCATCAGTGAGCCCACACGGGTAAGTGGGCATGAGCAGTTCTTC. This translates into CAISEPTRVSGHEQFF.

This clonotype was counted a few times. The CDR3 DNA sequence: TGTGCCAGCAGAAAAACTGGCGCGAGCTCCTACAATGAGCAGTTCTTC. It specifies CASRKTGASSYNEQFF. J is TRBJ2-1 and V is TRBV14; D unresolved. Deletions cut 6 bases from V and 0 bases from J, with 15 bases between. Per the germline V gene, CDR1 is SGHDN and CDR2 is FVKESK. The CDR3 spans 16 residues.

This clonotype was recorded at least ten times. The J gene is TRBJ1-1, the V gene TRBV7-7; maybe TRBD1 (6 bases). With 5 bases removed from V and 1 base from J, the gap between germline ends came to 8 bases. Germline CDR1 and CDR2: SSHAT and FNYEAQ (reference sequence). The CDR3 totals 13 residues. CDR3 nucleotide sequence: TGTGCCAGCAGCGCGGGACAGAACACTGAAGCTTTCTTT. Residues: CASSAGQNTEAFF. The whole variable domain, filled in from reference TRBV7-7 and TRBJ1-1, reads GAGVSQSPRYKVTKRGQDVTLRCDPISSHATLYWYQQALGQGPEFLTYFNYEAQPDKSGLPSDRFSAERPEGSISTLTIQRTEQRDSAMYRCASSAGQNTEAFFGQGTRLTVV.

This clonotype was seen more than once but under ten times. V usage is TRBV5-1 and J usage is TRBJ2-1, with D possibly called TRBD1 or TRBD2 (5 bases each). V was trimmed by 0 bases and J by 1 base, leaving 11 bases between them. This CDR3 is 16 amino acids long. Per germline, CDR1 SGHRS and CDR2 YFSETQ. The CDR3, as DNA: TGCGCCAGCAGCTTGGGAGGGGAGCGGTCCTACAATGAGCAGTTCTTC. Translation: CASSLGGERSYNEQFF.

There are a few counts of this clonotype. V usage is TRBV4-1 and J usage is TRBJ1-1; tentative D call: TRBD1 (5 bases). The CDR3 length is 16 residues. Germline V lookup: CDR1 MGHRA, CDR2 YSYEKL. Between the trimmed V and J ends, which lost 0 bases and 6 bases, there was a span of 17 bases. CDR3 sequence: CASSQEWPGRVAEAFF. CDR3 bases: TGCGCCAGCAGCCAAGAGTGGCCGGGGCGGGTCGCTGAAGCTTTCTTT.

The rearrangement uses TRBV5-1 and TRBJ2-3, with 7 bases that match TRBD2. The junction had 11 bases not matched to a gene; V was cut back by 2 bases and J by 8 bases. The CDR3 totals 15 residues. Looked up from germline, CDR1 is SGHRS and CDR2 is YFSETQ. The CDR3 DNA follows: TGCGCCAGCAGCTTACGTAGGGAGGGCCATCGTACGCAGTATTTT. Its translation is CASSLRREGHRTQYF.

In its sample, this clonotype was seen a few times. This rearrangement joins TRBV15 to TRBJ2-2; D is unresolved. The CDR3 is 14 amino acids. Looked up from germline, CDR1 is LNHNV and CDR2 is YYDKDF (reference sequence). Between the trimmed V and J ends, which lost 3 bases and 2 bases, there was a span of 7 bases. The DNA for the CDR3 is TGTGCCACCAGCAGGATAACCAACACCGGGGAGCTGTTTTTT. Translated, it gives CATSRITNTGELFF.

J is TRBJ2-2 and V is TRBV20-1, with D perhaps TRBD1 (5 bases). Germline lookup yields CDR1 DFQATT and CDR2 SNEGSKA (reference sequence). The CDR3 totals 15 residues. Deletions cut 4 bases from V and 6 bases from J, with 18 bases between. Written as DNA, the CDR3 is TGCAGTGCTATTCTTCTAGTGGAAGGGGCCGGGGAGCTGTTTTTT. Translating gives CSAILLVEGAGELFF.

This clonotype appeared many times. V gene TRBV5-1 combines with J gene TRBJ2-7; no clear D. The CDR3 sequence is 14 residues long. V was pared by 0 bases and J by 4 bases, with 11 bases between. The V gene's germline CDR1 is SGHRS and CDR2 YFSETQ. CDR3 DNA sequence: TGCGCCAGCAGCTTGGCCGGTTCTGGGTACGAGCAGTACTTC. Its translation is CASSLAGSGYEQYF.

Details on this clonotype: The junction departs from germline at one end; a sequencing error may be responsible. The chain links TRBV20-1 to TRBJ2-7; the D is unclear. The CDR3 has 8 amino acids. Per the germline V gene, CDR1 is DFQATT and CDR2 is SNEGSKA (reference sequence). The CDR3 protein is CSASRPLW. CDR3 in DNA: TGCAGTGCTAGTCGACCCTTGTGG.

This clonotype was counted at least ten times. The chain links TRBV5-4 to TRBJ2-1, with D hard to call. This CDR3 comprises 12 residues. The V end was cut by 0 bases, the J end by 3 bases, with 1 base between. Per germline, CDR1 SGHNT and CDR2 YYREEE (reference sequence). The CDR3 region has the DNA TGTGCCAGCAGCTTGGACTACAATGAGCAGTTCTTC. Its translation is CASSLDYNEQFF.

This clonotype was observed a few times. CDR3 protein: CSVSTRTGELFF. The CDR3 nucleotides are TGCAGCGTTTCGACTAGAACCGGGGAGCTGTTTTTT. The chain uses TRBV29-1 and TRBJ2-2; D possibly corresponds to TRBD2 (6 bases). The CDR3 has 12 residues. Germline V gene data show CDR1 as SQVTM and CDR2 as ANQGSEA. Trimming took off 5 bases at V and 5 bases at J, with 9 bases between the two ends.

The V gene is TRBV11-3, the J gene TRBJ2-7; no clear D gene. The CDR3 is 13 residues long. In germline, CDR1 is SGHNT, CDR2 YENEEA. Trimming stripped 1 base from V and 6 bases from J, with 10 bases between. CDR3 protein: CASSLGLGSEQYF. In DNA form, the CDR3 reads TGTGCCAGCAGCTTAGGACTGGGTTCCGAGCAGTACTTC.

The rearrangement links TRBV5-1 to TRBJ2-7; 9 bases map to TRBD1. The CDR3 covers 13 residues. Germline-derived CDR1 and CDR2 are SGHRS and YFSETQ. The V and J ends lost 4 bases and 4 bases, in that order; junction bases with no gene match: 3. The CDR3 here is CASSGTGQYEQYF. The CDR3 region has the DNA TGCGCCAGCAGCGGGACAGGGCAATACGAGCAGTACTTC.

This clonotype was observed at least ten times. This chain connects TRBV5-1 to TRBJ2-7; 12 bases align to TRBD1. In germline, CDR1 is SGHRS, CDR2 YFSETQ. V shed 4 bases, J shed 7 bases, and the junction held 6 bases outside the gene matches. The CDR3 contains 14 residues. CDR3 residues: CASSTGTGGDEQYF. The CDR3 coding sequence is TGCGCCAGCAGCACCGGGACAGGGGGCGATGAGCAGTACTTC.

This clonotype was picked up many times. The chain couples TRBV29-1 to TRBJ2-7; 9 bases are a match to TRBD1. Trimming at V came to 4 bases and at J to 6 bases, leaving 7 bases not matched to a gene. Germline CDR1 SQVTM, CDR2 ANQGSEA. The CDR3 extends over 13 amino acids. Written as DNA, the CDR3 is TGCAGCGTTGTAGGGACAGGGAACGTCGAGCAGTACTTC. It specifies CSVVGTGNVEQYF.

This clonotype was recorded many times. The chain recombines TRBV7-9 with TRBJ2-1; 8 bases line up with TRBD2. V lost 5 bases, J lost 2 bases, and 5 bases stayed unmatched. This CDR3 spans 15 amino acids. Germline-derived CDR1 and CDR2 are SEHNR and FQNEAQ (reference sequence). CDR3 region: CASSHLAGPYNEQFF. The DNA for the CDR3 is TGTGCCAGCAGCCACCTAGCGGGCCCCTACAATGAGCAGTTCTTC.

This clonotype was seen many times. This chain uses TRBV29-1 with TRBJ2-1; D remains unclear. Germline V gene data show CDR1 as SQVTM and CDR2 as ANQGSEA. The germline V and J ends were trimmed by 4 bases and 3 bases, with 4 bases remaining between them. This CDR3 contains 11 residues. This chain's CDR3 is CSVVHYNEQFF. The CDR3 region has the DNA TGCAGCGTTGTTCACTACAATGAGCAGTTCTTC.

This clonotype was seen ten or more times. V usage is TRBV3-1 and J usage is TRBJ2-7, with D hard to call. V lost 1 base, J lost 2 bases, and 18 bases lay in between. This CDR3 region has 17 residues. In germline, CDR1 is LGHDT, CDR2 YNNKEL (reference sequence). The CDR3 loop is CASSQGAGKPGPYEQYF. DNA for the CDR3: TGTGCCAGCAGCCAAGGGGCTGGGAAACCTGGTCCCTACGAGCAGTACTTC.

The CDR3 nucleotides are TGCGCCAGCAGCCAAGAGAAGGATGCACAGGGGGCCGGCGAGCAGTACTTC. Amino acid sequence: CASSQEKDAQGAGEQYF. This sequence joins TRBV4-1 and TRBJ2-7; 9 positions agree with TRBD1. J was trimmed by 6 bases and V by 0 bases; bases with no gene match: 12. Germline loops: CDR1 MGHRA, CDR2 YSYEKL. CDR3 length: 17 amino acids.

This clonotype has just a few counts. The gene calls are TRBV9 and TRBJ2-7, with 9 bases identical to TRBD2. Germline V CDR1 and CDR2: SGDLS, YYNGEE. V was pared by 1 base and J by 7 bases, with 9 bases of the junction left unmatched. This CDR3 comprises 15 residues. This CDR3 reads CASSVNAGLAWEQYF. The CDR3 DNA sequence: TGTGCCAGCAGCGTAAATGCAGGACTAGCGTGGGAGCAGTACTTC.

This clonotype was detected ten times or more. V is TRBV14 and J is TRBJ2-1; D remains ambiguous. Germline CDR1 is SGHDN and CDR2 is FVKESK. Deletions cut 0 bases from V and 2 bases from J, with 11 bases between. The CDR3 contains 16 residues. The CDR3 DNA reads TGTGCCAGCAGCCAAGATTCTAGTAGGCCCTACAATGAGCAGTTCTTC. Amino acids: CASSQDSSRPYNEQFF.

The CDR3 sequence: CASSSRTGGSYEQYF. In nucleotides, the CDR3 is TGTGCCAGCAGCTCTCGGACAGGGGGATCCTACGAGCAGTACTTC. The chain joins TRBV28 to TRBJ2-7; 10 bases match TRBD1. V dropped 6 bases and J dropped 1; count of bases not matched to a gene: 6. Germline V gene sequence: CDR1 MDHEN, CDR2 SYDVKM. The length of the CDR3 is 15 residues.